The clone carrying this T cell receptor (beta chain) was recorded many times. These data are taken from a study of T-cell reconstitution after alpha-beta-depleted transplantation in children. The CDR3 consists of 14 residues. V gave up 5 bases and J gave up 6 bases; unmatched junction bases: 5. The TCRbeta library incorporated unique molecular identifiers. TCRdb recomputed calls from the PCR reads with MiXCR, one row per CDR3 protein. In the table there are 300,000 to 350,000 distinct CDR3 sequences, 15% to 20% of which are singletons. The sample here was PBMCs, mostly from graft donor cells, taken 360 days after TCRalphabeta/CD19-depleted stem cell transplant. The rearrangement joins TRBV12-3 or TRBV12-4 to TRBJ1-5, with TRBD1 matching over 9 bases. The source of this sequence is a male patient between 2 and 15 years old who had a stem cell transplant for acute lymphoblastic leukemia, so the T cells may come from the graft donor. The CDR3 nucleotides are TGTGCCAGCAGTCCGGGACAGGGAATTCAGCCCCAGCATTTT. It specifies CASSPGQGIQPQHF.